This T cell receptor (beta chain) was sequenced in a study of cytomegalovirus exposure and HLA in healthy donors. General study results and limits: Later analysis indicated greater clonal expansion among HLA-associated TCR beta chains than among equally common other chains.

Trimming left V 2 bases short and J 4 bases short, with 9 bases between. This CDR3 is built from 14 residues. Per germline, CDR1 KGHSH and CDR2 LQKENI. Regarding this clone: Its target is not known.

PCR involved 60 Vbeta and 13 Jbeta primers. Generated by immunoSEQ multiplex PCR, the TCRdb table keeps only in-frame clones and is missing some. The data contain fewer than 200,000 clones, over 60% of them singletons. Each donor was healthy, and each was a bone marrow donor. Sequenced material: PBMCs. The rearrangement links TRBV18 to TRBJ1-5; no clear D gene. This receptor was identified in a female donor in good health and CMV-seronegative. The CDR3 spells CASSPMFVNQPQHF. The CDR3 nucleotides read TGTGCCAGCTCACCAATGTTCGTAAATCAGCCCCAGCATTTT.